This entry lists 18 T cell receptor beta chains sequenced from one sample in a study of blood T cell repertoires in COVID-19. Repertoires were generated with immunoSEQ multiplex PCR, while TCRdb's copy carries only in-frame clones and drops some. The sample includes more than 85,000 clones, nearly 80% of them seen just once. The sequenced sample was peripheral blood. The receptors here all came from a woman of 80 years or more with active or convalescent COVID-19.

The chain recombines TRBV7-2 with TRBJ2-1, with D possibly being TRBD2 (5 bases). The V and J ends lost 1 base and 5 bases respectively, with 12 bases between them. Germline values: CDR1 SGHTA, CDR2 FQGNSA. The CDR3 has 15 amino acids. The DNA for the CDR3 is TGTGCCAGCAGCTTAGTCCGGGGTGGGAACAATGAGCAGTTCTTC. Protein sequence: CASSLVRGGNNEQFF.

V is TRBV18 and J is TRBJ2-7, with a possible D match to TRBD2 (7 bases). CDR1 KGHSH and CDR2 LQKENI come from the germline V gene. The CDR3 consists of 16 residues. V lost 3 bases and J lost 2, with 17 bases in between. The DNA of the CDR3 is TGTGCCAGCTCACCCGGGGGCAGGGAGGGTACCTACGAGCAGTACTTC. It encodes CASSPGGREGTYEQYF.

This clone has only one observation. J is TRBJ2-1 and V is TRBV6-5; weak D call: TRBD2 (6 bases). Trimming took 8 bases from V and 9 from J, leaving 20 bases between them. This CDR3 is built from 14 residues. Germline V gene sequence: CDR1 MNHEY, CDR2 SVGAGI. CDR3 coding DNA: TGTGCCAGCCGCGCCGGACTAAGAAGTGTTGAGCAGTTCTTC. Encoded protein: CASRAGLRSVEQFF.

The table lists this clone with a few counts. The CDR3 coding sequence is TGCGCCAGCAGCCAAGTGGTGGGAGCGGCCAGAGAGACCCAGTACTTC. Translation: CASSQVVGAARETQYF. V usage is TRBV4-1 and J usage is TRBJ2-5; D is perhaps TRBD2 (5 bases). Germline loops: CDR1 MGHRA, CDR2 YSYEKL. The CDR3 is made up of 16 amino acids. V lost 1 base and J 4 bases, leaving 16 bases between the germline ends.

This chain connects TRBV9 to TRBJ2-1; 8 positions match TRBD2. This CDR3 has 17 amino acids. The germline V gene has CDR1 SGDLS and CDR2 YYNGEE. V dropped 2 bases and J dropped 5; count of bases not matched to a gene: 12. The DNA for the CDR3 is TGTGCCAGCAGCGTGTGGGCGGGCGGGAGGCGAGACAATGAGCAGTTCTTC. Its protein product is CASSVWAGGRRDNEQFF.

The chain's CDR3 is CASSPGLYNEQFF. The CDR3 DNA reads as TGTGCCAGCAGTCCGGGACTGTACAATGAGCAGTTCTTC. The gene calls are TRBV12-3 or TRBV12-4 and TRBJ2-1; possible D gene TRBD2, 6 bases. The CDR3 covers 13 residues. V gave up 5 bases and J gave up 4 bases, with 9 bases separating them.

The chain couples TRBV5-1 to TRBJ2-7, with D perhaps TRBD2 (7 bases). The CDR3 sequence is 16 residues long. V lost 4 bases and J 7 bases, leaving 24 bases between the germline ends. Germline CDR1 reads SGHRS; CDR2 reads YFSETQ. The CDR3 nucleotides read TGCGCCAGCAGCCCGAGGGAGGGGGGGACTGCTGGGGAGCAGTACTTC. The encoded protein is CASSPREGGTAGEQYF.

V gene TRBV4-2 combines with J gene TRBJ1-5; the match to TRBD1 covers 11 bases. V shed 1 base, J shed 6 bases, and the junction held 2 bases outside the gene matches. CDR3 length equals 15 residues. CDR1 LGHNA and CDR2 YNFKEQ come from the germline V gene. The CDR3: CASSQGTGGIQPQHF. CDR3 in DNA: TGTGCCAGCAGCCAAGGGACAGGGGGCATTCAGCCCCAGCATTTT.

V gene TRBV12-3 or TRBV12-4 combines with J gene TRBJ2-1, with TRBD1 as a possible D gene (5 bases). The V end was cut by 1 base, the J end by 10 bases, with 11 bases between. CDR3 size: 13 residues. DNA for the CDR3: TGTGCCAGCAGTTTAGGGGGCGGTGGGGAGCAGTTCTTC. It is translated as CASSLGGGGEQFF.

The chain is built from TRBV5-6 and TRBJ1-5, with D possibly TRBD1 on 5 matching bases. V shed 0 bases and J shed 7 bases, with 17 bases lying between them. From germline, CDR1 is SGHDT and CDR2 YYEEEE. The CDR3 contains 16 residues. CDR3 nucleotide sequence: TGTGCCAGCAGCTTGGGCCCCCAGGGTGCGGGGCAGCCCCAGCATTTT. Its translation is CASSLGPQGAGQPQHF. The full variable domain, rest sourced from reference TRBV5-6 and TRBJ1-5, is DAGVTQSPTHLIKTRGQQVTLRCSPKSGHDTVSWYQQALGQGPQFIFQYYEEEERQRGNFPDRFSGHQFPNYSSELNVNALLLGDSALYLCASSLGPQGAGQPQHFGDGTRLSIL.

The chain uses TRBV3-1 (or the pseudogene TRBV3-2) and TRBJ2-1; D gene uncertain. Germline V CDR1 and CDR2: LGHDT, YNNKEL (reference sequence). V lost 2 bases and J lost 10, with 12 bases in between. The CDR3 totals 13 residues. The CDR3 nucleotides are TGTGCCAGCAGCCAATTCGGCGGTGGAGAGCAGTTCTTC. Its protein is CASSQFGGGEQFF.

The rearrangement uses TRBV11-1 and TRBJ1-1; D gene unclear. CDR1 and CDR2 (germline): SGHAT, FQDESV (reference sequence). The CDR3 spans 12 residues. With 1 base removed from V and 10 bases from J, the gap between germline ends came to 10 bases. CDR3 protein: CASSLVVLGAFF. CDR3 coding DNA: TGTGCCAGCAGCTTAGTGGTACTCGGAGCTTTCTTT.

The chain has TRBV7-8 and TRBJ1-6; D is undetermined. Trimming took off 7 bases at V and 1 base at J, with 17 bases between the two ends. The CDR3 consists of 17 residues. The V gene's germline CDR1 is SGHVS and CDR2 FQNEAQ. In DNA, the CDR3 is TGTGCCAGCACCCCTCTCCAGAGGATTTCCTATAATTCACCCCTCCACTTT. Translating it yields CASTPLQRISYNSPLHF.

The chain couples TRBV29-1 to TRBJ2-3; 13 nucleotides line up with TRBD2. The V and J ends lost 7 bases and 2 bases, in that order; junction bases with no gene match: 9. The CDR3 sequence is 16 residues long. Germline V lookup: CDR1 SQVTM, CDR2 ANQGSEA. The CDR3 loop reads CSAAGLAGDPTDTQYF. For the CDR3, the DNA is TGCAGCGCAGCTGGACTAGCGGGAGACCCCACAGATACGCAGTATTTT.

The genes are TRBV6-1 and TRBJ1-3; D remains unclear. Trimming pared 3 bases from V and 0 bases from J, leaving 12 bases between. The CDR3 is made up of 16 amino acids. CDR1 and CDR2 from the germline V gene are MNHNS and SASEGT. The CDR3 bases are TGTGCCAGCAGTGAGGGCAGTCCGATCTCTGGAAACACCATATATTTT. It codes for CASSEGSPISGNTIYF.

The chain joins TRBV9 to TRBJ2-7; the D gene is possibly TRBD2 (6 bases). Germline CDR1 reads SGDLS; CDR2 reads YYNGEE. V was clipped by 4 bases and J by 0 bases, with 14 bases between them. The CDR3 runs 15 residues. CDR3 protein: CASSRLAGNSYEQYF. CDR3 sequence (DNA): TGTGCCAGCAGCCGCTTGGCGGGAAACTCCTACGAGCAGTACTTC.

This chain connects TRBV3-1 (or the pseudogene TRBV3-2) to TRBJ2-7; TRBD2 matches at 7 bases. The germline CDR1 and CDR2 sequences are LGHDT and YNNKEL (reference sequence). CDR3 length: 16 amino acids. Unmatched junction bases numbered 11, after V lost 1 base and J lost 5 bases. The CDR3 sequence: CASSQVSGFSLDEQYF. The CDR3 DNA sequence: TGTGCCAGCAGCCAAGTTAGCGGGTTTAGTCTGGACGAGCAGTACTTC.

This clone was found a few times. The chain uses TRBV10-3 and TRBJ1-1, with a weak D call TRBD1 (5 bases). CDR1 and CDR2 (germline): ENHRY, SYGVKD. V was trimmed by 6 bases and J by 0 bases, leaving 11 bases between them. This CDR3 is built from 14 residues. Here the CDR3 DNA reads TGTGCCATCAGCCGGGACTCCCTGAACACTGAAGCTTTCTTT. Translating it yields CAISRDSLNTEAFF.